Reported below is one T cell receptor beta chain. As yet, its antigen is unknown. The entry originates in a study of beta chain features in type 1 diabetes. The overall study: Examined across all samples were some 99 million sorted cells.

V lost 6 bases, J lost 6 bases, and 11 bases lay in between. The CDR3 has 13 amino acids. In germline, CDR1 is LNHDA, CDR2 SQIVND (reference sequence). Reverse transcription of all isolated RNA meant that expressed TCRB transcripts were sequenced. Repertoires were generated with immunoSEQ multiplex PCR, while TCRdb's copy carries only in-frame clones and drops some. The sample lists about 150,000 clones, around 8% occurring once. Regarding the study as a whole: For patients, the naive, central memory and Treg TCRB repertoires appeared more alike than for healthy donors. The VDJ junctions of type 1 diabetes patients carried fewer insertions and more deletions.

The sequence derives from a man between 18 and 29 years old in good health. The material sequenced was central memory CD4+ T cells from blood. V gene TRBV19 combines with J gene TRBJ1-4; a possible D gene is TRBD1 (6 bases). CDR3 bases: TGTGCCAGTAGCCAGGACAGTGATGAAAAACTGTTTTTT. Its protein is CASSQDSDEKLFF.